A single T cell receptor beta chain is shown here with its context. As yet, its antigen is unknown. The data derive from a study of STAT3 mutations in large granular lymphocyte leukemia. TCRdb's table, derived via immunoSEQ multiplex PCR, lists solely in-frame clones and lacks some. The repertoire consists of 13,000 or so clones, with roughly 85% occurring once and the leading ten covering approximately 12%. There are 14 residues in the CDR3. Trimming at V came to 5 bases and at J to 4 bases, leaving 6 bases not matched to a gene. Germline CDR1 is LNHDA and CDR2 is SQIVND (reference sequence). Whole-study results and caveats: Every T-cell large granular lymphocyte leukemia patient had at least one immunodominant TCR beta clonotype.

V gene TRBV19 combines with J gene TRBJ2-7, with 9 bases matching TRBD2. This receptor was identified in a human donor with T large granular lymphocyte leukemia. Some clones in this sample may be carry-over from other donors' samples. Specimen: PBMCs. The chain's CDR3 is CASSAGGPRYEQYF. The CDR3 DNA reads TGTGCCAGTAGTGCGGGAGGGCCGAGATACGAGCAGTACTTC.